Detailed here is one T cell receptor (beta chain). Its specificity is unknown. The CDR3 sequence is 15 residues long. Losses at the gene ends were 3 bases for V and 6 bases for J; bases not matched to a gene: 10. The germline V gene has CDR1 SGHRS and CDR2 YFSETQ. Produced via immunoSEQ multiplex PCR; TCRdb's table is partial and in-frame only. The table records 10,000 to 15,000 clones, around 20% of them present only once. Documented treatment: randomized to nivolumab then ipilimumab (arm A) or the reverse (arm B). No patient had prior DNA-damaging chemotherapy. This specimen belongs to a study of sequential checkpoint blockade in melanoma. Study findings and constraints: Rising tumor T-cell fraction and clonality meant about 30 times likelier benefit.

Sequencing was performed on tumor tissue (inferred from file names), taken from a patient given nivolumab and ipilimumab in sequence. This clonotype originated in a human donor with melanoma. This chain connects TRBV5-1 to TRBJ1-2; 8 bases are a match to TRBD1. The CDR3 region is CASSSGQASWDGYTF. DNA of the CDR3: TGCGCCAGCAGCTCGGGACAGGCGTCATGGGATGGCTACACCTTC. Combining the CDR3 with reference TRBV5-1 and TRBJ1-2 gives the whole variable domain KAGVTQTPRYLIKTRGQQVTLSCSPISGHRSVSWYQQTPGQGLQFLFEYFSETQRNKGNFPGRFSGRQFSNSRSEMNVSTLELGDSALYLCASSSGQASWDGYTFGSGTRLTVV.